This T cell receptor (beta chain) is from a study of blood T cell repertoires in COVID-19. About the research overall: The United States, Italy and Spain supplied acute and convalescent COVID-19 samples. Sample material is recorded as cDNA or gDNA derived from T cells, B-cell-depleted T cells, or PBMCs.

Measured with immunoSEQ multiplex PCR; TCRdb has only the in-frame clones, and not every one. The table lists around 120,000 clones, about nine tenths of them singletons, with 7.7% in the top ten. This CDR3 contains 16 residues. Germline CDR1 reads SGHNT; CDR2 reads YYREEE (reference sequence). The J segment lost 0 bases and the V segment lost 4 bases, leaving 6 bases of the junction unmatched. The sequence came from a human donor in a cohort sampled during active COVID-19. The chain couples TRBV5-4 to TRBJ2-4, with 8 bases fitting TRBD1. The source material was peripheral blood. The CDR3 is CASSPGTGGAKNIQYF. CDR3 nucleotide sequence: TGTGCCAGCAGCCCGGGGACAGGAGGAGCCAAAAACATTCAGTACTTC.